Presented here are 2 T cell receptor beta chains from one specimen sequenced in a study of technical replicates of blood from several donors. Assay: immunoSEQ multiplex PCR; the TCRdb copy retains only in-frame clones and omits some. The table includes some 80,000 clones, approximately 92% detected once. Sequenced sample: T cells isolated from PBMCs. All receptors derive from a human donor in good health.

The V gene is TRBV10-3, the J gene TRBJ2-1; 10 nucleotides line up with TRBD2. The CDR3 sequence is 17 residues long. With V trimmed by 1 base and J by 5 bases, 8 bases remained unmatched. Germline V lookup: CDR1 ENHRY, CDR2 SYGVKD. The CDR3 DNA sequence: TGTGCCATCAGTGAGTATACTAGCGGGAACTATAACAATGAGCAGTTCTTC. This codes for CAISEYTSGNYNNEQFF.

This chain joins TRBV6-5 and TRBJ1-3; perhaps TRBD1 as D (5 bases). V gave up 11 bases and J gave up 0 bases, with 11 bases separating them. The germline V gene has CDR1 MNHEY and CDR2 SVGAGI. The CDR3 spans 13 residues. CDR3 DNA: TGTGCCTCCCGGGGGGTCTCTGGAAACACCATATATTTT. Encoded protein: CASRGVSGNTIYF.